Listed below are T cell receptor beta chains from one sample, sequenced in a study of beta chain features in type 1 diabetes. Only in-frame clones appear in the TCRdb table, and some are missing; sequencing was by immunoSEQ multiplex PCR. This table has fewer than 350,000 clones, 15% appearing once. The sample comprised naive CD4+ T cells from blood. The source is a man aged 18 to 35 with type 1 diabetes. Each CDR3 is given with its conserved first and last residue. The order of the fields is J gene, clone size, D gene, V gene, CDR3 protein, CDR3 DNA. The D gene is left open where the match is weak. Rows give clone size only sometimes, using once, few, many, or a class for an expanded clone.

>TRBJ2-5|NA|NA|TRBV5-1
CASSVDSAQETQYF
TGCGCCAGCAGCGTCGACAGCGCCCAAGAGACCCAGTACTTC
>TRBJ2-1|NA|NA|TRBV19
CASSISGLLSSYNEQFF
TGTGCCAGTAGTATATCCGGACTCCTGAGCTCCTACAATGAGCAGTTCTTC
>TRBJ2-7|NA|NA|TRBV30
CAWDGAGGAEQYF
TGTGCCTGGGATGGGGCCGGCGGTGCCGAGCAGTACTTC
>TRBJ2-5|few|TRBD1|TRBV6-5
CASSKQGWETQYF
TGTGCCAGCAGTAAACAGGGGTGGGAGACCCAGTACTTC
>TRBJ2-1|few|TRBD2|TRBV28
CASSSMSREGEQFF
TGTGCCAGCAGTTCCATGTCGCGGGAGGGTGAGCAGTTCTTC
>TRBJ2-2|few|TRBD1|TRBV19
CASNKGQQTGELFF
TGTGCCAGTAACAAGGGACAGCAAACCGGGGAGCTGTTTTTT
>TRBJ1-2|NA|NA|TRBV4-3
CASSQVSGGYTF
TGCGCCAGCAGCCAAGTATCGGGTGGCTACACCTTC
>TRBJ1-1|NA|NA|TRBV30
CALGVVTEAFF
TGTGCTCTCGGGGTCGTCACTGAAGCTTTCTTT
>TRBJ2-5|NA|TRBD2|TRBV9
CASSPKRGGRETQYF
TGTGCCAGCAGCCCAAAGCGGGGGGGCCGCGAGACCCAGTACTTC
>TRBJ1-2|few|NA|TRBV19
CASSSRGYTF
TGTGCCAGTAGTTCTCGTGGCTACACCTTC
>TRBJ2-2|few|NA|TRBV30
CAWSKQGSGELFF
TGTGCCTGGTCAAAACAGGGTTCCGGGGAGCTGTTTTTT
>TRBJ2-7|NA|NA|TRBV5-1
CASSGSGDYEQYF
TGCGCCAGCAGCGGGTCAGGGGATTACGAGCAGTACTTC
>TRBJ2-1|NA|NA|TRBV7-6
CASSQRGGIEQFF
TGTGCCAGCAGCCAGAGGGGGGGAATTGAGCAGTTCTTC
>TRBJ2-5|few|TRBD1|TRBV7-2
CASSSWTGQETQYF
TGTGCCAGCAGCTCCTGGACAGGACAAGAGACCCAGTACTTC
>TRBJ1-4|few|NA|TRBV27
CASSLGSGAWEKLFF
TGTGCCAGCAGTTTGGGAAGCGGAGCCTGGGAAAAACTGTTTTTT
>TRBJ2-7|NA|NA|TRBV7-2
CASSLSTSYEQYF
TGTGCCAGCAGCTTATCAACGAGCTACGAGCAGTACTTC
>TRBJ1-3|NA|NA|TRBV15
CATSRDAQVSGNTIYF
TGTGCCACCAGCAGAGATGCGCAGGTCTCTGGAAACACCATATATTTT
>TRBJ2-2|few|TRBD2|TRBV7-2
CASSPRLAGGGTGELFF
TGTGCCAGCAGCCCTCGGCTAGCGGGGGGTGGGACCGGGGAGCTGTTTTTT
>TRBJ1-1|few|NA|TRBV19
CASTLQGVRGTEAFF
TGTGCCAGTACCTTACAGGGAGTCAGAGGAACTGAAGCTTTCTTT
>TRBJ2-7|once|TRBD1|TRBV10-3
CAIDPGQGMYEQYF
TGTGCCATCGATCCGGGACAGGGTATGTACGAGCAGTACTTC
>TRBJ2-7|NA|NA|TRBV29-1
CSVGHAYEQYF
TGCAGCGTTGGACACGCCTACGAGCAGTACTTC
>TRBJ2-7|NA|NA|TRBV4-3
CAGGRGTGTGPYEQYF
TGCGCCGGGGGGAGGGGGACCGGGACAGGACCCTACGAGCAGTACTTC
>TRBJ1-2|NA|TRBD1|TRBV29-1
CSVGTGWGYGYTF
TGCAGCGTTGGGACAGGGTGGGGCTATGGCTACACCTTC
>TRBJ2-5|few|NA|TRBV7-9
CASSFLAQETQYF
TGTGCCAGCAGCTTCCTAGCCCAAGAGACCCAGTACTTC
>TRBJ2-7|NA|TRBD1|TRBV19
CASSAETGAEQYF
TGTGCCAGTAGTGCCGAGACAGGGGCAGAGCAGTACTTC
>TRBJ1-2|NA|NA|TRBV11-2
CASRIRGRVYGYTF
TGTGCCAGCAGGATACGTGGCAGGGTCTATGGCTACACCTTC
>TRBJ2-7|NA|TRBD2|TRBV7-9
CASSLAPASGTYEQYF
TGTGCCAGCAGCTTAGCGCCGGCTAGCGGAACCTACGAGCAGTACTTC
>TRBJ1-2|NA|TRBD1|TRBV4-2
CASSHGTGGNYGYTF
TGTGCCAGCAGCCACGGGACAGGGGGCAACTATGGCTACACCTTC
>TRBJ2-7|NA|TRBD1|TRBV7-2
CASSLAKGAHEQYF
TGTGCCAGCAGCTTAGCGAAGGGGGCCCACGAGCAGTACTTC